The present T cell receptor beta chain was sequenced within a study of CXCR3-negative and CXCR3-positive naive CD8 T cells. Points from the study as a whole: TRBV-TRBJ usage matched between naive CXCR3-negative and CXCR3-positive cells but not between memory cells. Naive cells positive for CXCR3 carried more hydrophobic TRB CDR3s than CXCR3-negative ones.

Naive CD8+ T cells were CD45RO-CCR7+CD27+CD95-. Germline V CDR1 and CDR2: SGHVT, SQSDAQ. This CDR3 spans 14 amino acids. The TRB libraries of cDNA were built by UMI-labeled 5' RACE. Following a re-call of the 5' RACE reads, TCRdb has one entry per CDR3 protein and lacks DNA. This listing includes roughly 6,000 distinct CDR3 sequences. Its frequency marks this clonotype as medium-sized. Its matching antigen is unknown. The chain recombines TRBV7-4 with TRBJ2-7. The source material was naive CXCR3+ CD8+ T cells from blood. Subset: CD45RO-CCR7+CD27+CD95- naive CD8+ T cells expressing CXCR3 (TNR3+). This receptor was identified in a human donor in good health. Some clones in this sample may be carry-over from other donors' samples. The chain's CDR3 is CASSLTCTSYEQYF.